These 4 T cell receptor beta chains originate from one sample sequenced in a study of blood T cell repertoires in COVID-19. Assay: immunoSEQ multiplex PCR; the TCRdb copy retains only in-frame clones and omits some. The sample has a few hundred thousand clones, around nine tenths seen once. Source material: PBMCs or T cells enriched from blood (not recorded which). The receptor source for this set is a woman aged 45-60 years who had recovered from COVID-19.

The V and J genes are TRBV5-4 and TRBJ2-2; D call uncertain. The germline CDR1 and CDR2 sequences are SGHNT and YYREEE (reference sequence). V lost 2 bases to trimming and J lost 6 bases, with 5 bases between them. The CDR3 is made up of 12 amino acids. CDR3 in DNA: TGTGCCAGCAGCTTCGTTGCCGGGGAGCTGTTTTTT. This encodes CASSFVAGELFF.

The rearrangement links TRBV7-3 to TRBJ2-7; 7 bases fit TRBD2. The DNA end is a closer match to TRBJ2-1, so the J assignment may be wrong. Germline CDR1 SGHTA, CDR2 FQGTGA. The CDR3 is 13 amino acids. The CDR3 DNA reads TGTGCCAGCAGCCGACTAGCTGGCAATGAGCAGTTCTTC. Translated, it gives CASSRLAGNEQFF.

This clone has more than one count but fewer than ten. The chain links TRBV24-1 to TRBJ1-5, with a tentative D call TRBD1 (6 bases). The CDR3 contains 16 residues. The V end lost 1 base, the J end lost 1 base, and 10 bases lay between the germline ends. Germline assignment: CDR1 KGHDR and CDR2 SFDVKD. The CDR3 reads CATSDLRGLSNQPQHF. DNA for the CDR3: TGTGCCACCAGTGATTTAAGGGGGTTGAGCAATCAGCCCCAGCATTTT.

The rearrangement joins TRBV13 to TRBJ2-7, with D possibly being TRBD1 (6 bases). This CDR3 region has 14 residues. The ends were cut back, 5 bases at V and 3 bases at J, with 14 bases in the middle. Germline V CDR1 and CDR2: PRHDT, FYEKMQ (reference sequence). The CDR3 here is CASSRRDTYYEQYF. The CDR3 DNA follows: TGTGCCAGCAGCCGCCGGGACACATACTACGAGCAGTACTTC.